Reported below is one TCR beta chain. Its antigen is unidentified. The V gene's germline CDR1 is LNHDA and CDR2 SQIVND (reference sequence). The CDR3 length is 12 residues. V was shortened by 1 base and J by 4 bases, with 2 bases between the two germline ends. These data come from a study of cytomegalovirus exposure and HLA in healthy donors. Points from the study as a whole: The likely explanation for a cluster of highly shared sequence variants was sequencing artifact. In terms of immune exposure information, only CMV serostatus was available.

The primer mix had 60 Vbeta and 13 Jbeta primers. In the original workflow: A follow-up analysis tallied some 80 million unique TCR beta chains, roughly 10 million shared. Profiled with immunoSEQ multiplex PCR; TCRdb holds only in-frame clones, not every one. The V and J calls and the clone size are those of that table, but D and trimming were determined from the DNA. Found here are 150,000 or so clones, 70% to 75% of them singletons; the top ten hold roughly 7.2%. The rearrangement uses TRBV19 and TRBJ1-5; D not resolved. Source material: PBMCs. The sequence came from a male donor in good health and CMV-seronegative. CDR3 residues: CASSIANQPQHF. The DNA of the CDR3 is TGTGCCAGTAGTATAGCTAATCAGCCCCAGCATTTT.